This T cell receptor (beta chain) is from a study of sequential checkpoint blockade in melanoma. At the level of the study: First-line arms were nivolumab then ipilimumab, or the reverse, randomized 1:1.

Specified treatment: randomized to nivolumab then ipilimumab (arm A) or the reverse (arm B). Sorted cells were live CD3+CD8+, lacking CD19 and CD56, from PBMCs. With V trimmed by 2 bases and J by 9 bases, 5 bases remained unmatched. CDR1 and CDR2 (germline): SGHNT, YENEEA. This CDR3 is built from 15 residues. Method: immunoSEQ multiplex PCR; TCRdb's copy keeps in-frame clones and lacks some. The data contain 30,000 or so clones, around nine tenths of them seen just once; the ten biggest clones take up 22%. Sequencing used CD8+ T cells sorted from blood (inferred from file names), obtained from a patient given nivolumab and ipilimumab in sequence. The chain uses TRBV11-3 and TRBJ2-1, with 12 bases that match TRBD2. The receptor was isolated from a human donor with melanoma. CDR3 protein: CASSLLAGGVGEQFF. The CDR3 DNA sequence: TGTGCCAGCAGCTTACTAGCGGGAGGGGTGGGTGAGCAGTTCTTC.